The source of this TCR beta chain is a study of control samples from healthy donors and cancer patients. Some clones are missing from TCRdb's copy, which holds only in-frame ones; the method was immunoSEQ multiplex PCR. Counted here are 190,000 or so clones, roughly 91% occurring once; the ten biggest clones make up about 1.5%. The source of this sequence is a man younger than 35 in good health. Material: blood.

The CDR3 spells CASSLLGTEGNTIYF. CDR3 nucleotide sequence: TGTGCCAGCAGTTTATTGGGGACAGAAGGAAACACCATATATTTT. This chain links TRBV28 with TRBJ1-3; TRBD1 matches at 7 bases. Germline V gives CDR1 MDHEN, CDR2 SYDVKM. This CDR3 comprises 15 residues. J gave up 4 bases and V 1 base, and 4 bases lay outside the gene matches.